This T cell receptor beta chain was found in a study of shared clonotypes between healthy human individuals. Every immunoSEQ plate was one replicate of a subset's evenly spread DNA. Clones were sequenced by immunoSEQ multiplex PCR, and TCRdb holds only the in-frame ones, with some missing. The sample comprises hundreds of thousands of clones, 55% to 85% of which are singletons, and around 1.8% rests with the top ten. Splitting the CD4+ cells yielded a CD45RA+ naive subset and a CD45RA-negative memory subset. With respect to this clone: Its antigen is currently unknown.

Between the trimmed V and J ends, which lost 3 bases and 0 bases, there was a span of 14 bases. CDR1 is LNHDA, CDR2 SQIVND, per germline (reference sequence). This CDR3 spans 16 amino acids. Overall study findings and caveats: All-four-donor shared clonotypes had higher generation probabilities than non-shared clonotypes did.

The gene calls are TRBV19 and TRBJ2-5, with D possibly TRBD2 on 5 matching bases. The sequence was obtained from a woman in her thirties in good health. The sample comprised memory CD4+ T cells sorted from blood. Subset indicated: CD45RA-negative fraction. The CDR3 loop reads CASSMGAGRDQETQYF. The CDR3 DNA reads TGTGCCAGTAGTATGGGAGCTGGGCGGGACCAAGAGACCCAGTACTTC.